What follows are 32 T cell receptor beta chains derived from one specimen sequenced in a study of immune evolution from preneoplasia to lung adenocarcinoma. The table came from immunoSEQ multiplex PCR; TCRdb's copy has only in-frame clones and leaves some out. This table holds over 30,000 clones, roughly 68% found once. The sample comprised FFPE invasive lung adenocarcinoma tissue. The receptors stem from a person aged 55 to 69 with lung adenocarcinoma.

The J gene is TRBJ2-1, the V gene TRBV11-2, with TRBD2 matching over 15 bases. CDR1 is SGHAT and CDR2 is FQNNGV in the germline V gene. J lost 9 bases, V lost 5 bases, and 8 bases had no gene match. This CDR3 is 16 amino acids long. The CDR3 loop reads CASSPRTSGRALEQFF. Written as DNA, the CDR3 is TGTGCCAGCAGCCCCAGGACTAGCGGGAGGGCCCTTGAGCAGTTCTTC.

J is TRBJ2-7 and V is TRBV7-2; 16 bases match TRBD2. Losses at the gene ends were 1 base for V and 2 bases for J; bases not matched to a gene: 5. The CDR3 loop spans 18 amino acids. Germline CDR1 is SGHTA and CDR2 is FQGNSA. DNA for the CDR3: TGTGCCAGCAGCTTAGGTGGGACTAGCGGGAGGGGAACCTACGAGCAGTACTTC. Amino acid sequence: CASSLGGTSGRGTYEQYF.

This chain connects TRBV28 to TRBJ2-1; D ambiguous. CDR3 length: 11 amino acids. From germline, CDR1 is MDHEN and CDR2 SYDVKM. V was clipped by 5 bases and J by 9 bases, with 8 bases between them. The CDR3 loop is CASSLRREQFF. The CDR3 nucleotides are TGTGCCAGCAGTCTCAGGCGTGAGCAGTTCTTC.

This clone has a handful of counts. The genes are TRBV14 and TRBJ1-2; D not resolved. The germline V and J ends were trimmed by 3 bases and 3 bases, with 8 bases remaining between them. This CDR3 has 13 amino acids. CDR1 is SGHDN, CDR2 FVKESK, per germline. The CDR3 protein is CASSQARHYGYTF. For the CDR3, the DNA is TGTGCCAGCAGCCAGGCCAGGCACTATGGCTACACCTTC.

V is TRBV5-5 and J is TRBJ2-2; no clear D. The CDR3 is 12 residues long. Trimming removed 1 base at V and 5 bases at J, with 3 bases between. Per germline, CDR1 SGHKS and CDR2 YYEKEE (reference sequence). The CDR3 here is CASSLYTGELFF. The CDR3 DNA is TGTGCCAGCAGCTTGTATACCGGGGAGCTGTTTTTT.

The rearrangement uses TRBV29-1 and TRBJ1-5; D is unclear. The V and J ends lost 6 bases and 7 bases respectively, with 22 bases between them. Germline V CDR1 and CDR2: SQVTM, ANQGSEA. This CDR3 is built from 15 residues. CDR3 sequence (DNA): TGCAGCGTCTGTCTTCCCGGGGAGGGAAGGCAGCCCCAGCATTTT. Translated, it gives CSVCLPGEGRQPQHF.

V usage is TRBV5-1 and J usage is TRBJ2-1, with D unresolved. Trimming stripped 4 bases from V and 7 bases from J, with 12 bases between. The CDR3 totals 13 residues. Germline CDR1 reads SGHRS; CDR2 reads YFSETQ. In DNA form, the CDR3 reads TGCGCCAGCAGCCCTTTGTTGGGAAATGAGCAGTTCTTC. Translating gives CASSPLLGNEQFF. Combining the CDR3 with reference TRBV5-1 and TRBJ2-1 gives the whole variable domain KAGVTQTPRYLIKTRGQQVTLSCSPISGHRSVSWYQQTPGQGLQFLFEYFSETQRNKGNFPGRFSGRQFSNSRSEMNVSTLELGDSALYLCASSPLLGNEQFFGPGTRLTVL.

This chain connects TRBV5-1 to TRBJ1-1, with unresolved D. The CDR3 contains 15 residues. V was clipped by 0 bases and J by 3 bases, with 12 bases between them. Per germline, CDR1 SGHRS and CDR2 YFSETQ. The CDR3 sequence is CASSLARPADTEAFF. CDR3 sequence (DNA): TGCGCCAGCAGCTTGGCCCGGCCTGCCGACACTGAAGCTTTCTTT.

This clone was seen a few times. The chain is built from TRBV5-1 and TRBJ2-2; D ambiguous. This CDR3 has 14 residues. Between the trimmed V and J ends, which lost 1 base and 3 bases, there was a span of 7 bases. Per the germline V gene, CDR1 is SGHRS and CDR2 is YFSETQ. The CDR3 DNA follows: TGCGCCAGCAGCTTGATTGGGGACACCGGGGAGCTGTTTTTT. Translated, it gives CASSLIGDTGELFF. Full variable domain (outside the CDR3, taken from reference TRBV5-1 and TRBJ2-2): KAGVTQTPRYLIKTRGQQVTLSCSPISGHRSVSWYQQTPGQGLQFLFEYFSETQRNKGNFPGRFSGRQFSNSRSEMNVSTLELGDSALYLCASSLIGDTGELFFGEGSRLTVL.

Note on this clone: One end of the junction varies from germline; a read error may be responsible. This chain joins TRBV27 and TRBJ2-1; a weak D match, TRBD2 (5 bases). This CDR3 is 15 amino acids long. CDR1 and CDR2 from the germline V gene are MNHEY and SMNVEV (reference sequence). CDR3 loop: CASSLLAGSDNEQFF. CDR3 bases: TGTGCCAGCAGCCTCCTAGCCGGCTCCGACAATGAGCAGTTCTTC.

V is TRBV5-5 and J is TRBJ1-5; D is unclear. Per the germline V gene, CDR1 is SGHKS and CDR2 is YYEKEE (reference sequence). The CDR3 has 13 amino acids. The V and J ends lost 5 bases and 4 bases respectively, with 10 bases between them. The CDR3 DNA is TGTGCCAGCAGTCAACGTCCTAATCAGCCCCAGCATTTT. This gives the protein CASSQRPNQPQHF.

The chain links TRBV6-1 to TRBJ1-4; TRBD1 agrees at 8 bases. J was trimmed by 13 bases and V by 1 base; bases with no gene match: 8. Germline V lookup: CDR1 MNHNS, CDR2 SASEGT. The CDR3 runs to 14 residues. The chain's CDR3 is CASSEGTGRRGLFF. DNA for the CDR3: TGTGCCAGCAGTGAAGGGACAGGGAGGCGTGGACTGTTTTTT.

This chain uses TRBV5-4 with TRBJ2-5; TRBD2 aligns across 11 bases. This CDR3 has 17 amino acids. Trimming took 2 bases from V and 6 from J; bases not matched to a gene: 12. In germline, CDR1 is SGHNT, CDR2 YYREEE (reference sequence). The CDR3 region has the DNA TGTGCCAGCAGCTTATCCAATAGCGGGAGGGCCGGGCAGACCCAGTACTTC. Its translation: CASSLSNSGRAGQTQYF.

The rearrangement links TRBV30 to TRBJ2-2; the D call may be TRBD1 or TRBD2 (5 bases each). The V end was cut by 2 bases, the J end by 1 base, with 14 bases between. This CDR3 has 16 amino acids. Germline V CDR1 and CDR2: GTSNPN, SVGIG (reference sequence). The CDR3 protein is CAWSRPGTENTGELFF. CDR3 DNA: TGTGCCTGGAGTCGGCCCGGGACGGAGAACACCGGGGAGCTGTTTTTT.

The table lists this clone with a count of one. The rearrangement uses TRBV5-5 and TRBJ2-5; a possible D gene is TRBD2 (5 bases). This CDR3 has 15 amino acids. CDR1 and CDR2 (germline): SGHKS, YYEKEE (reference sequence). With 4 bases removed from V and 2 bases from J, the gap between germline ends came to 15 bases. CDR3 nucleotides: TGTGCCAGCAGCCCCAGCCCGGACTCACAAGAGACCCAGTACTTC. Protein product: CASSPSPDSQETQYF.

The chain employs TRBV27 and TRBJ1-1; 10 nucleotides line up with TRBD1. The germline CDR1 and CDR2 sequences are MNHEY and SMNVEV (reference sequence). The V and J ends lost 2 bases and 11 bases, in that order; junction bases with no gene match: 14. This CDR3 has 16 amino acids. CDR3 loop: CASSLLTGGTIRGAFF. CDR3 bases: TGTGCCAGCAGTTTACTGACAGGGGGCACAATACGGGGGGCTTTCTTT.

The genes are TRBV7-9 and TRBJ1-2, with D possibly matching TRBD1 (5 bases). V gave up 3 bases and J gave up 4 bases, with 15 bases separating them. CDR3 length equals 15 residues. CDR1 SEHNR and CDR2 FQNEAQ come from the germline V gene (reference sequence). The CDR3 region is CASSFGKAGGYGYTF. The CDR3 region has the DNA TGTGCCAGCAGCTTCGGGAAGGCGGGGGGCTATGGCTACACCTTC.

The V gene is TRBV7-8, the J gene TRBJ2-1; D is possibly TRBD2 (6 bases). Germline values: CDR1 SGHVS, CDR2 FQNEAQ. CDR3 length equals 15 residues. Trimming pared 6 bases from V and 3 bases from J, leaving 15 bases between. The CDR3, as DNA: TGTGCCAGCAGGCCCGGAGGGAGGATCTACAATGAGCAGTTCTTC. It encodes CASRPGGRIYNEQFF.

The J gene is TRBJ1-1, the V gene TRBV28; D remains ambiguous. The CDR3 totals 13 residues. Germline lookup yields CDR1 MDHEN and CDR2 SYDVKM. V dropped 2 bases and J dropped 3 bases, with 7 bases sitting between them. CDR3 sequence reads: CASSLGRYTEAFF. The CDR3 region has the DNA TGTGCCAGCAGTTTAGGCCGTTACACTGAAGCTTTCTTT.

This chain connects TRBV27 to TRBJ1-2; no definite D call. V was clipped by 8 bases and J by 1 base, with 8 bases between them. Germline V gene lookup returns CDR1 MNHEY and CDR2 SMNVEV (reference sequence). The CDR3 has 12 residues. The CDR3 here is CASRTVNYGYTF. CDR3 DNA sequence: TGTGCCAGCCGGACCGTTAACTATGGCTACACCTTC.

In its sample, this clone ranks as medium-sized. The gene calls are TRBV7-2 and TRBJ1-2, with 9 positions matching TRBD1. The length of the CDR3 is 16 residues. The ends lost 3 bases at V and 4 bases at J; junction bases unmatched: 9. Per the germline V gene, CDR1 is SGHTA and CDR2 is FQGNSA. CDR3 residues: CASSFSGTGKSYGYTF. For the CDR3, the DNA is TGTGCCAGCAGCTTTTCCGGGACAGGGAAGAGCTATGGCTACACCTTC.

This clone was recorded a few times. In nucleotides, the CDR3 is TGTGCTAGTGCCTCCACCGGGGAGCTGTTTTTT. It specifies CASASTGELFF. The rearrangement joins TRBV12-5 to TRBJ2-2, with no clear D. V was trimmed by 7 bases and J by 4 bases, leaving 4 bases between them. Germline V gene data show CDR1 as LGHNT and CDR2 as FRNRAP. The CDR3 has 11 amino acids.

The chain is built from TRBV7-9 and TRBJ2-7, with 7 nucleotides matching TRBD1. V was pared by 4 bases and J by 5 bases, with 2 bases of the junction left unmatched. Germline CDR1 reads SEHNR; CDR2 reads FQNEAQ (reference sequence). The CDR3 sequence is 12 residues long. CDR3 coding DNA: TGTGCCAGCAGCTATACAGGGGACGAGCAGTACTTC. It codes for CASSYTGDEQYF. The whole variable domain, filled in from reference TRBV7-9 and TRBJ2-7, reads DTGVSQNPRHKITKRGQNVTFRCDPISEHNRLYWYRQTLGQGPEFLTYFQNEAQLEKSRLLSDRFSAERPKGSFSTLEIQRTEQGDSAMYLCASSYTGDEQYFGPGTRLTVT.

The chain links TRBV19 to TRBJ2-3, with a weak D call TRBD2 (6 bases). Germline-derived CDR1 and CDR2 are LNHDA and SQIVND (reference sequence). CDR3 length: 15 residues. V lost 3 bases and J 4 bases, leaving 14 bases between the germline ends. The DNA for the CDR3 is TGTGCCAGTAGTATGGGGCGGGGATTCTCAGATACGCAGTATTTT. This sequence encodes CASSMGRGFSDTQYF.

The sample holds a few counts of this clone. This sequence joins TRBV5-1 and TRBJ2-2, with D uncertain. V was shortened by 4 bases and J by 4 bases, with 8 bases between the two germline ends. CDR3 length: 13 amino acids. The germline V gene encodes CDR1 SGHRS and CDR2 YFSETQ. CDR3 protein: CASSPQATGELFF. CDR3 coding DNA: TGCGCCAGCAGCCCCCAGGCCACCGGGGAGCTGTTTTTT.

Concerning this clone itself: The germline gene is not matched at one end of the junction; a read error may be the cause. J is TRBJ2-5 and V is TRBV27, with TRBD2 matching over 15 bases. The CDR3 loop spans 19 amino acids. Germline-derived CDR1 and CDR2 are MNHEY and SMNVEV (reference sequence). The DNA of the CDR3 is TGTGCCAGCAGTCTATCAACCACCCCGGGACTAGCGGGAGGAGAGACCCAGTACTTC. Translation gives CASSLSTTPGLAGGETQYF.

The rearrangement uses TRBV25-1 and TRBJ1-1, with D possibly being TRBD1 (5 bases). The V gene lost 3 bases and the J gene lost 7 bases, with 15 bases spanning the gap. The CDR3 sequence is 14 residues long. The germline gives CDR1 MGHDK, CDR2 SYGVNS. The CDR3, as DNA: TGTGCCAGCAGTGATGCCTTAAGGGGAGATGAAGCTTTCTTT. Encoded protein: CASSDALRGDEAFF.

The rearrangement uses TRBV6-1 and TRBJ2-2; D may correspond to TRBD1 or TRBD2 (5 bases each). The V gene lost 6 bases and the J gene lost 4 bases, with 9 bases spanning the gap. The CDR3 runs to 13 residues. Germline V gene data show CDR1 as MNHNS and CDR2 as SASEGT. The CDR3 loop reads CASRGTGTGELFF. The CDR3, as DNA: TGTGCCAGCAGGGGGACGGGCACCGGGGAGCTGTTTTTT.

The chain links TRBV4-2 to TRBJ1-4; 9 bases fit TRBD1. Germline CDR1 reads LGHNA; CDR2 reads YNFKEQ. V gave up 4 bases and J gave up 3 bases; unmatched junction bases: 3. This CDR3 comprises 15 residues. The CDR3 DNA reads TGTGCCAGCAGCCGGGACAGGGAGGCTAATGAAAAACTGTTTTTT. Translated: CASSRDREANEKLFF.

This clone was detected ten times or more. This sequence joins TRBV5-1 and TRBJ2-3; the match to TRBD1 covers 7 bases. The CDR3 has 15 residues. Germline CDR1 is SGHRS and CDR2 is YFSETQ. V was clipped by 2 bases and J by 6 bases; unmatched bases: 9. The CDR3 reads CASSLGDSSQDTQYF. The CDR3 nucleotides are TGCGCCAGCAGCTTAGGGGACAGTTCACAGGATACGCAGTATTTT.

The sample holds a few counts of this clone. The chain combines TRBV2 with TRBJ2-2, with D perhaps matching TRBD1 or TRBD2 (5 bases each). The CDR3 is made up of 16 amino acids. Trimming stripped 0 bases from V and 0 bases from J, with 8 bases between. Per germline, CDR1 SNHLY and CDR2 FYNNEI. Written as DNA, the CDR3 is TGTGCCAGCAGTGAAGCGGGGACCCCGAACACCGGGGAGCTGTTTTTT. Protein: CASSEAGTPNTGELFF.

The V gene is TRBV7-9, the J gene TRBJ1-1; the D is unclear. CDR3 size: 12 residues. Germline-derived CDR1 and CDR2 are SEHNR and FQNEAQ (reference sequence). Trimming removed 7 bases at V and 1 base at J, with 7 bases between. The CDR3 region has the DNA TGTGCCAGCACCTTCGGGAACACTGAAGCTTTCTTT. Protein: CASTFGNTEAFF.